These T cell receptor beta chains were read from a single sample in a study of cytomegalovirus exposure and HLA in healthy donors. Sequencing was performed with immunoSEQ multiplex PCR; in TCRdb, only in-frame clones are kept and a portion is missing. The sample has more than 200,000 clones, roughly 91% seen once. The sequenced sample was PBMCs. The receptors here all came from a young woman in good health and CMV-seronegative. Both conserved end residues are part of each CDR3. The order of the fields is V gene, J gene, D gene, CDR3 protein. The D gene is left open where the match is weak.

v_gene: TRBV29-1; j_gene: TRBJ2-3; d_gene: TRBD2; CDR3aa: CSVATSADTQYF
v_gene: TRBV29-1; j_gene: TRBJ2-7; d_gene: TRBD1; CDR3aa: CSATGLSSYEQYF
v_gene: TRBV4-2; j_gene: TRBJ2-2; d_gene: TRBD2; CDR3aa: CASSGASGNTGELFF
v_gene: TRBV11-3; j_gene: TRBJ2-2; d_gene: NA; CDR3aa: CASSLVRENTGELFF
v_gene: TRBV2; j_gene: TRBJ2-7; d_gene: NA; CDR3aa: CASSEAKGVTVSYEQYF
v_gene: TRBV7-6; j_gene: TRBJ1-2; d_gene: NA; CDR3aa: CASSLVSSDGYTF
v_gene: TRBV25-1; j_gene: TRBJ2-1; d_gene: NA; CDR3aa: CASSEYAPSANEQFF
v_gene: TRBV27; j_gene: TRBJ1-1; d_gene: NA; CDR3aa: CATQTRSSTRAFF
v_gene: TRBV15; j_gene: TRBJ2-1; d_gene: NA; CDR3aa: CATSSIADFSYNEQFF
v_gene: TRBV2; j_gene: TRBJ2-7; d_gene: NA; CDR3aa: CASGGPGNAYEQYF
v_gene: TRBV18; j_gene: TRBJ2-5; d_gene: NA; CDR3aa: CASSLNSGETQYF
v_gene: TRBV6-6; j_gene: TRBJ2-2; d_gene: NA; CDR3aa: CASRDRNTGELFF
v_gene: TRBV10-3; j_gene: TRBJ2-1; d_gene: TRBD2; CDR3aa: CAISELGLAGRLYNEQFF
v_gene: TRBV28; j_gene: TRBJ1-5; d_gene: TRBD1; CDR3aa: CASSFWDSTYQPQHF
v_gene: TRBV5-6; j_gene: TRBJ2-6; d_gene: NA; CDR3aa: CASSHPVEISGANVLTF
v_gene: TRBV16; j_gene: TRBJ1-1; d_gene: NA; CDR3aa: CASSSGVGTEAFF